These T cell receptor beta chains were read from a single sample in a study of T-cell reconstitution after alpha-beta-depleted transplantation in children. One entry per CDR3 protein results from TCRdb running MiXCR on the PCR reads. The sample includes tens of thousands of distinct CDR3 sequences, approximately 43% seen only once; the top ten take around 98%. This sample comprised PBMCs, mostly from graft donor cells, obtained 360 days after TCRalphabeta/CD19-depleted stem cell transplant. These receptors were collected from a male patient aged 10 to 17 who had a stem cell transplant for acute lymphoblastic leukemia, so the T cells may come from the graft donor. CDR3s include the opening cysteine and the closing phenylalanine or tryptophan. D genes are given only for firm matches. Clone size is not always given. Where it is, it says once, few, many or a class for expanded clones.

j_call	clone_size	d_call	v_call	cdr3_nt	cdr3_aa
TRBJ2-2	NA	NA	TRBV4-3	TGCGCCAGCAGCCAAGTTCCCTCGGGGCAGGGCACCGGGGAGCTGTTTTTT	CASSQVPSGQGTGELFF
TRBJ1-2	NA	NA	TRBV5-1	TGCGCCAGCAGCGAGACCGGGACTCCGGTCGGCTACACCTTC	CASSETGTPVGYTF
TRBJ2-1	NA	NA	TRBV29-1	TGCAGCGTTGAGGCAGGGGCGGCCAATGAGCAGTTCTTC	CSVEAGAANEQFF
TRBJ2-7	NA	NA	TRBV12-3/TRBV12-4	TGTGCCAGCAGTTTAGGGTTAGGCGCCTACGAGCAGTACTTC	CASSLGLGAYEQYF
TRBJ2-4	NA	NA	TRBV4-2	TGTGCCAGCAGCCAAGAGACAGTTATAGCCAAAAACATTCAGTACTTC	CASSQETVIAKNIQYF
TRBJ2-4	NA	NA	TRBV2	TGTGCCAGCAGTGAAGCGGTTCGGGGGTGGAACATTCAGTACTTC	CASSEAVRGWNIQYF
TRBJ2-3	NA	TRBD1	TRBV28	TGTGCCAGCAGTTTCACGGGACAGAGCACAGATACGCAGTATTTT	CASSFTGQSTDTQYF
TRBJ2-1	once	TRBD2	TRBV13	TGTGCCAGCAGCTTAGATGCTAGCGGGAGAGGCCATGAGCAGTTCTTC	CASSLDASGRGHEQFF
TRBJ1-4	NA	TRBD1	TRBV28	TGTGCCAGCAGTTTTGGGACAGGGGGCCCTAATGAAAAACTGTTTTTT	CASSFGTGGPNEKLFF
TRBJ2-2	NA	NA	TRBV4-2	TGTGCCAGCAGCCAAGACCACACATACACCGGGGAGCTGTTTTTT	CASSQDHTYTGELFF
TRBJ1-3	few	TRBD1	TRBV7-2	TGTGCCAGCAGCTTAATGACAGGGGGCTCTGGAAACACCATATATTTT	CASSLMTGGSGNTIYF
TRBJ1-6	NA	NA	TRBV9	TGTGCCAGCAGCCCCGGACAGTCGGCCGATTATAATTCACCCCTCCACTTT	CASSPGQSADYNSPLHF
TRBJ2-1	NA	NA	TRBV6-5	TGTGCCAGCAGTTACCAAGGTGGTGAGCAGTTCTTC	CASSYQGGEQFF
TRBJ2-4	NA	NA	TRBV10-2	TGCGCCAGCAGTGAGTTTTTTCAAAGGGGGGCCAAAAACATTCAGTACTTC	CASSEFFQRGAKNIQYF
TRBJ1-2	NA	NA	TRBV20-1	TGCAGTGCTAGAGAGTCAGAGAACTATGGCTACACCTTC	CSARESENYGYTF
TRBJ2-5	few	NA	TRBV12-3/TRBV12-4	TGTGCCAGCACTGTAGGGGGAGGAGAGACCCAGTACTTC	CASTVGGGETQYF
TRBJ1-4	once	NA	TRBV27	TGTGCCAGCAGTTTTGAGGGTGACGAAAAACTGTTTTTT	CASSFEGDEKLFF
TRBJ2-2	NA	NA	TRBV10-3	TGTGCCATCAGTGATATAAGGGCCTGGGAGCTGTTTTTT	CAISDIRAWELFF
TRBJ2-7	NA	NA	TRBV6-1	TGTGCCAGCAGCGAAAACTACGAGCAGTACTTC	CASSENYEQYF
TRBJ2-3	NA	NA	TRBV12-3/TRBV12-4	TGTGCCAGCAGTTGGTACCGATCCACAGATACGCAGTATTTT	CASSWYRSTDTQYF
TRBJ2-1	NA	TRBD2	TRBV4-3	TGCGCCAGCAGCCAAGGCACTAGCGGGAGGGCGGGAGAGCAGTTCTTC	CASSQGTSGRAGEQFF
TRBJ2-6	NA	NA	TRBV12-3/TRBV12-4	TGTGCCAGCAGCAACCCACACGAGGGACATCCAGCCAACGTCCTGACTTTC	CASSNPHEGHPANVLTF
TRBJ1-4	many	NA	TRBV20-1	TGCAGTGCCACCCCGTCGGGGGCAGGCGCAACTAATGAAAAACTGTTTTTT	CSATPSGAGATNEKLFF